Each of the 30 T cell receptor beta chains below was sequenced from the same sample in a study of cytomegalovirus exposure and HLA in healthy donors. The PCR had 60 Vbeta and 13 Jbeta primers. The protocol was immunoSEQ multiplex PCR, while the TCRdb copy is restricted to in-frame clones and leaves out a portion. Of 200,000 to 250,000 clones in the sample, 65% to 90% were seen once. The sequencing sample was made of PBMCs. Receptor source: a girl aged 10 to 17 in good health and CMV-seronegative.

The chain links TRBV30 to TRBJ2-3; 9 positions agree with TRBD2. Germline assignment: CDR1 GTSNPN and CDR2 SVGIG (reference sequence). The CDR3 runs to 16 residues. V gave up 3 bases and J gave up 2 bases; unmatched junction bases: 9. The CDR3 is CAWSRRLAGNTDTQYF. The CDR3 DNA reads TGTGCCTGGAGCAGGAGGCTAGCGGGGAACACAGATACGCAGTATTTT.

The rearrangement joins TRBV10-2 to TRBJ2-7, with 8 bases that match TRBD2. The V gene end was trimmed by 3 bases and the J gene end by 2 bases; junction bases not matched to a gene: 3. In germline, CDR1 is WSHSY, CDR2 SAAADI. The CDR3 extends over 14 amino acids. The CDR3 nucleotides are TGCGCCAGCAGTGATATGGGACTAGCCTACGAGCAGTACTTC. This codes for CASSDMGLAYEQYF.

The J gene is TRBJ2-3, the V gene TRBV19; 16 nucleotides align to TRBD2. V shed 5 bases and J 1 base; nucleotides not matched to a gene: 9. From germline, CDR1 is LNHDA and CDR2 SQIVND (reference sequence). This CDR3 contains 19 residues. The CDR3 bases are TGTGCCAGTAGTCCGGGACTAGCGGGAGGGCCCGAGGGCACAGATACGCAGTATTTT. It translates to CASSPGLAGGPEGTDTQYF.

V usage is TRBV28 and J usage is TRBJ2-7; D call uncertain. Between the trimmed V and J ends, which lost 6 bases and 3 bases, there was a span of 12 bases. The CDR3 length is 13 residues. Germline V gene data show CDR1 as MDHEN and CDR2 as SYDVKM. The CDR3: CASRPSAGYEQYF. The CDR3 DNA follows: TGTGCCAGCAGACCCTCCGCAGGCTACGAGCAGTACTTC.

This chain uses TRBV13 with TRBJ2-5; no firm D call. This CDR3 spans 11 amino acids. Between the trimmed V and J ends, which lost 3 bases and 5 bases, there was a span of 4 bases. CDR1 is PRHDT and CDR2 is FYEKMQ in the germline V gene (reference sequence). CDR3: CASSFAETQYF. The DNA of the CDR3 is TGTGCCAGCAGCTTCGCGGAGACCCAGTACTTC.

CDR3 region: CASSSYPGQDQPQHF. CDR3 coding DNA: TGTGCCAGTAGTTCTTATCCGGGACAGGACCAGCCCCAGCATTTT. The chain recombines TRBV19 with TRBJ1-5; 8 nucleotides match TRBD1. Trimming took 5 bases from V and 7 from J; bases not matched to a gene: 10. Germline assignment: CDR1 LNHDA and CDR2 SQIVND (reference sequence). This CDR3 contains 15 residues.

The J gene is TRBJ2-3, the V gene TRBV9; D is perhaps TRBD2 (6 bases). CDR3 length: 16 residues. V was shortened by 4 bases and J by 1 base, with 16 bases between the two germline ends. CDR1 and CDR2 from the germline V gene are SGDLS and YYNGEE. The CDR3 reads CASSLGAGGGTDTQYF. The CDR3 DNA reads as TGTGCCAGCAGCTTGGGAGCGGGCGGCGGCACAGATACGCAGTATTTT.

This clone was counted once. The sample has other DNA sequences that encode this CDR3 too. This chain connects TRBV11-2 to TRBJ1-3; TRBD1 matches 9 bases. The CDR3 is made up of 13 amino acids. The trim removed 3 bases at V and 7 bases at J, leaving 1 base unmatched. Germline assignment: CDR1 SGHAT and CDR2 FQNNGV. The CDR3: CASSLDRGNTIYF. As DNA, the CDR3 is TGTGCCAGCAGCTTGGACAGGGGTAACACCATATATTTT.

The chain recombines TRBV29-1 with TRBJ2-1, with TRBD1 as a possible D gene (8 bases). The CDR3 covers 14 residues. Germline V CDR1 and CDR2: SQVTM, ANQGSEA. V dropped 7 bases and J dropped 2 bases, with 15 bases sitting between them. The chain's CDR3 is CSGTGTNPYNEQFF. The CDR3 coding sequence is TGCAGCGGGACAGGGACTAATCCCTACAATGAGCAGTTCTTC.

The chain joins TRBV4-2 to TRBJ1-6; D is undetermined. Trimming pared 0 bases from V and 0 bases from J, leaving 15 bases between. The V gene's germline CDR1 is LGHNA and CDR2 YNFKEQ. The length of the CDR3 is 19 residues. The CDR3 DNA is TGTGCCAGCAGCCAAGATGAAACGGTGATGAGCTCCTATAATTCACCCCTCCACTTT. Translating it yields CASSQDETVMSSYNSPLHF.

This clone occurred a few times. The genes are TRBV6-6 and TRBJ1-4; D ambiguous. The CDR3 runs 15 residues. Per germline, CDR1 MNHNY and CDR2 SVGAGI (reference sequence). Deletions cut 6 bases from V and 8 bases from J, with 19 bases between. The CDR3 region is CASRKELSHGEKLFF. CDR3 nucleotide sequence: TGTGCCAGCAGAAAGGAGCTATCACATGGGGAAAAACTGTTTTTT.

The genes are TRBV11-3 and TRBJ2-1; TRBD2 matches at 8 bases. Germline CDR1 reads SGHNT; CDR2 reads YENEEA. The ends lost 5 bases at V and 9 bases at J; junction bases unmatched: 15. There are 16 residues in the CDR3. This CDR3 is CASSRRAGLGSGEQFF. CDR3 DNA: TGTGCCAGCAGCCGACGGGCGGGACTAGGAAGCGGTGAGCAGTTCTTC.

This clone was counted a few times. This chain joins TRBV28 and TRBJ1-1; 7 bases match TRBD1. The V segment lost 3 bases and the J segment 1 base; nucleotides outside the gene matches: 8. Looked up from germline, CDR1 is MDHEN and CDR2 is SYDVKM. The CDR3 covers 16 residues. CDR3 sequence: CASSFWDRAENTEAFF. In DNA form, the CDR3 reads TGTGCCAGCAGTTTCTGGGACAGAGCCGAGAACACTGAAGCTTTCTTT.

The gene calls are TRBV18 and TRBJ1-1; 11 nucleotides align to TRBD1. CDR1 is KGHSH, CDR2 LQKENI, per germline. Losses at the gene ends were 3 bases for V and 4 bases for J; bases not matched to a gene: 7. The length of the CDR3 is 16 residues. CDR3 nucleotides: TGTGCCAGCTCACCCGGGACAGGGGGGACAGGCACTGAAGCTTTCTTT. Its translation: CASSPGTGGTGTEAFF.

The chain combines TRBV5-1 with TRBJ2-1, with TRBD1 identical over 7 bases. J gave up 0 bases and V 0 bases, and 0 bases lay outside the gene matches. Germline CDR1 SGHRS, CDR2 YFSETQ. This CDR3 has 15 amino acids. CDR3 protein: CASSLGQGSYNEQFF. The DNA of the CDR3 is TGCGCCAGCAGCTTGGGACAGGGCTCCTACAATGAGCAGTTCTTC.

The J gene is TRBJ2-1, the V gene TRBV5-1; TRBD2 matches 8 bases. CDR3 length equals 16 residues. Germline V gives CDR1 SGHRS, CDR2 YFSETQ. Losses at the gene ends were 3 bases for V and 5 bases for J; bases not matched to a gene: 10. The CDR3 DNA sequence: TGCGCCAGCAGCTGGGCGGGGACTAGTGAGAACAATGAGCAGTTCTTC. It codes for CASSWAGTSENNEQFF. The full variable domain, its missing parts supplied by reference TRBV5-1 and TRBJ2-1, is KAGVTQTPRYLIKTRGQQVTLSCSPISGHRSVSWYQQTPGQGLQFLFEYFSETQRNKGNFPGRFSGRQFSNSRSEMNVSTLELGDSALYLCASSWAGTSENNEQFFGPGTRLTVL.

This chain connects TRBV5-1 to TRBJ1-2; weak D call: TRBD1 (6 bases). Trimming stripped 7 bases from V and 0 bases from J, with 16 bases between. In germline, CDR1 is SGHRS, CDR2 YFSETQ. This CDR3 spans 15 amino acids. The CDR3 DNA sequence: TGCGCCAGCGCCTACCTGGACAGAGCTAACTATGGCTACACCTTC. Translated: CASAYLDRANYGYTF.

The V and J genes are TRBV7-3 and TRBJ2-6; D gene unclear. CDR1 and CDR2 from the germline V gene are SGHTA and FQGTGA. The CDR3 runs 14 residues. Trimming removed 2 bases at V and 2 bases at J, with 4 bases between. CDR3 region: CASSLYAGANVLTF. CDR3 nucleotides: TGTGCCAGCAGCTTATATGCTGGGGCCAACGTCCTGACTTTC.

The J gene is TRBJ1-1, the V gene TRBV27; D gene unclear. Looked up from germline, CDR1 is MNHEY and CDR2 is SMNVEV (reference sequence). This CDR3 has 13 amino acids. The V gene lost 2 bases and the J gene lost 1 base, with 5 bases spanning the gap. The CDR3 is CASSLGGNTEAFF. The CDR3 DNA reads as TGTGCCAGCAGTTTAGGAGGGAACACTGAAGCTTTCTTT.

The chain combines TRBV4-3 with TRBJ2-5, with a weak D call TRBD1 (6 bases). The CDR3 consists of 16 residues. Germline-derived CDR1 and CDR2 are LGHNA and YSLEER. V was trimmed by 0 bases and J by 9 bases, leaving 20 bases between them. CDR3 amino acids: CASSQDRYTGYQAQYF. In DNA, the CDR3 is TGCGCCAGCAGCCAAGATCGGTATACAGGGTATCAGGCCCAGTACTTC.

The CDR3 loop reads CRTGLYEQYF. The CDR3 region has the DNA TGCAGGACAGGGCTCTACGAGCAGTACTTC. V usage is TRBV20-1 and J usage is TRBJ2-7; 7 bases are a match to TRBD1. The CDR3 sequence is 10 residues long. Germline CDR1 reads DFQATT; CDR2 reads SNEGSKA (reference sequence).

The V and J genes are TRBV29-1 and TRBJ2-1; a possible D gene is TRBD2 (6 bases). The CDR3 contains 14 residues. V shed 6 bases and J shed 0 bases, with 12 bases lying between them. CDR1 is SQVTM, CDR2 ANQGSEA, per germline. This CDR3 is CSVGGIISYNEQFF. The CDR3 region has the DNA TGCAGCGTGGGGGGTATTATCTCCTACAATGAGCAGTTCTTC.

The gene calls are TRBV7-2 and TRBJ1-6; 9 bases line up with TRBD1. Germline assignment: CDR1 SGHTA and CDR2 FQGNSA. The CDR3 is made up of 16 amino acids. Trimming at V came to 1 base and at J to 9 bases, leaving 7 bases not matched to a gene. As DNA, the CDR3 is TGTGCCAGCAGCTTAGTGGTCGGGGACAGGGCTTCACCCCTCCACTTT. Its protein is CASSLVVGDRASPLHF. The full variable domain, in which reference TRBV7-2 and TRBJ1-6 provide the parts outside the CDR3, is GAGVSQSPSNKVTEKGKDVELRCDPISGHTALYWYRQSLGQGLEFLIYFQGNSAPDKSGLPSDRFSAERTGGSVSTLTIQRTQQEDSAVYLCASSLVVGDRASPLHFGNGTRLTVT.

J is TRBJ2-7 and V is TRBV14, with 7 bases fitting TRBD1. V lost 4 bases, J lost 4 bases, and 4 bases stayed unmatched. The germline CDR1 and CDR2 sequences are SGHDN and FVKESK. The CDR3 runs 13 residues. The CDR3 nucleotides read TGTGCCAGCAGCCGGGGACAGTTGTACGAGCAGTACTTC. Encoded protein: CASSRGQLYEQYF.

The V and J genes are TRBV9 and TRBJ2-7; 7 bases line up with TRBD1. The CDR3 loop spans 15 amino acids. The J segment lost 5 bases and the V segment lost 4 bases, leaving 12 bases of the junction unmatched. Germline assignment: CDR1 SGDLS and CDR2 YYNGEE. CDR3 amino acids: CASSLGPDRSNEQYF. The CDR3 nucleotides read TGTGCCAGCAGCCTAGGACCGGACAGGTCCAACGAGCAGTACTTC. Based on the CDR3 plus reference TRBV9 and TRBJ2-7, the full variable domain is DSGVTQTPKHLITATGQRVTLRCSPRSGDLSVYWYQQSLDQGLQFLIQYYNGEERAKGNILERFSAQQFPDLHSELNLSSLELGDSALYFCASSLGPDRSNEQYFGPGTRLTVT.

The table lists this clone with a count of one. In DNA, the CDR3 is TGTGCCAGCAGGGTAGGGGGCGCGGGGCAGCCCCAGCATTTT. Translated: CASRVGGAGQPQHF. The gene calls are TRBV28 and TRBJ1-5; 7 bases agree with TRBD1. CDR3 length: 14 amino acids. Looked up from germline, CDR1 is MDHEN and CDR2 is SYDVKM. The V segment lost 6 bases and the J segment 7 bases; nucleotides outside the gene matches: 9.

V gene TRBV7-9 combines with J gene TRBJ2-5; 7 bases align to TRBD2. The trim removed 7 bases at V and 2 bases at J, leaving 7 bases unmatched. Germline CDR1 SEHNR, CDR2 FQNEAQ (reference sequence). The CDR3 covers 14 residues. The CDR3 loop reads CASTLPGGQETQYF. The DNA of the CDR3 is TGTGCCAGCACCCTCCCGGGGGGTCAAGAGACCCAGTACTTC.

The chain has TRBV5-5 and TRBJ1-4; 9 nucleotides line up with TRBD1. The CDR3 covers 17 residues. J gave up 3 bases and V 1 base, and 7 bases lay outside the gene matches. Looked up from germline, CDR1 is SGHKS and CDR2 is YYEKEE (reference sequence). CDR3 in DNA: TGTGCCAGCAGCTTGCATACAGGGGGCGCTTCTAATGAAAAACTGTTTTTT. The encoded protein is CASSLHTGGASNEKLFF.

The gene calls are TRBV27 and TRBJ2-7; TRBD1 might be the D (6 bases). V gave up 10 bases and J gave up 2 bases, with 12 bases separating them. CDR3 length: 12 residues. Germline CDR1 is MNHEY and CDR2 is SMNVEV (reference sequence). CDR3 loop: CATGDTTYEQYF. The CDR3 nucleotides read TGTGCCACCGGGGACACAACCTACGAGCAGTACTTC.

This chain joins TRBV5-4 and TRBJ1-5; D perhaps matches TRBD1 (5 bases). V gave up 3 bases and J gave up 3 bases, with 13 bases separating them. The CDR3 totals 15 residues. The germline V gene has CDR1 SGHNT and CDR2 YYREEE (reference sequence). Written as DNA, the CDR3 is TGTGCCAGCAGCTACGGTACAGGAAACAATCAGCCCCAGCATTTT. Its translation: CASSYGTGNNQPQHF.